The rows below give T cell receptor beta chains drawn from one sample of a study of T cell changes during pregnancy in multiple sclerosis. Assay used: immunoSEQ multiplex PCR; TCRdb lists only in-frame clones, some missing. The sample comprises some 64,000 clones, about nine tenths of which are singletons, and roughly 0.89% rests with the top ten. Sequenced here: peripheral blood, sampled in the first trimester of pregnancy. These receptor sequences come from a female donor in good health, enrolled as a control in a pregnancy study. Each CDR3 is given with its conserved first and last residue. Fields, in order: D gene, V gene, J gene, clone size, CDR3 protein, CDR3 DNA. D genes are given only for firm matches. Part of the rows lack a size; the others show once, few, many or a class for expanded clones.

D gene: .
V gene: TRBV7-2
J gene: TRBJ1-2
clone size: .
CDR3 protein: CASSSGSVVGGYTF
CDR3 DNA: TGTGCCAGCAGCTCCGGGTCGGTCGTAGGTGGCTACACCTTC

D gene: .
V gene: TRBV27
J gene: TRBJ1-1
clone size: .
CDR3 protein: CASSKTGINTEAFF
CDR3 DNA: TGTGCCAGCAGCAAAACCGGGATCAACACTGAAGCTTTCTTT

D gene: .
V gene: TRBV11-3
J gene: TRBJ1-1
clone size: .
CDR3 protein: CASSLVANTEAFF
CDR3 DNA: TGTGCCAGCAGCTTAGTGGCGAACACTGAAGCTTTCTTT

D gene: .
V gene: TRBV9
J gene: TRBJ2-6
clone size: .
CDR3 protein: CASTSPGANVLTF
CDR3 DNA: TGTGCCAGCACTTCCCCTGGGGCCAACGTCCTGACTTTC

D gene: .
V gene: TRBV7-2
J gene: TRBJ2-7
clone size: .
CDR3 protein: CASTRGGGSYEQYF
CDR3 DNA: TGTGCCAGCACCAGAGGGGGGGGTTCCTACGAGCAGTACTTC

D gene: .
V gene: TRBV20-1
J gene: TRBJ1-2
clone size: .
CDR3 protein: CSAYPGGSYTF
CDR3 DNA: TGCAGTGCATACCCTGGGGGCTCCTACACCTTC

D gene: TRBD1
V gene: TRBV11-3
J gene: TRBJ2-7
clone size: .
CDR3 protein: CASSPSPGGGEQYF
CDR3 DNA: TGTGCCAGCAGCCCCAGCCCAGGGGGCGGCGAGCAGTACTTC

D gene: .
V gene: TRBV6-1
J gene: TRBJ2-1
clone size: .
CDR3 protein: CASHFRSSYNEQFF
CDR3 DNA: TGTGCCAGCCACTTCCGGAGCTCCTACAATGAGCAGTTCTTC

D gene: TRBD2
V gene: TRBV11-2
J gene: TRBJ2-3
clone size: .
CDR3 protein: CASSLELAGASTDTQYF
CDR3 DNA: TGTGCCAGCAGCTTAGAACTAGCGGGGGCCAGTACAGATACGCAGTATTTT

D gene: .
V gene: TRBV5-1
J gene: TRBJ2-3
clone size: .
CDR3 protein: CASSLRAGIPTDTQYF
CDR3 DNA: TGCGCCAGCAGCTTGAGGGCCGGGATTCCCACAGATACGCAGTATTTT

D gene: TRBD2
V gene: TRBV7-9
J gene: TRBJ2-5
clone size: .
CDR3 protein: CASSLAYSWTSGDEETQYF
CDR3 DNA: TGTGCCAGCAGCTTAGCGTACAGTTGGACTAGCGGGGACGAAGAGACCCAGTACTTC

D gene: TRBD1
V gene: TRBV6-4
J gene: TRBJ2-1
clone size: medium-sized
CDR3 protein: CASSDSTGGNEQFF
CDR3 DNA: TGTGCCAGCAGTGACTCGACAGGGGGCAATGAGCAGTTCTTC

D gene: .
V gene: TRBV7-2
J gene: TRBJ1-2
clone size: .
CDR3 protein: CASSNNGFHGYTF
CDR3 DNA: TGTGCCAGCAGCAACAACGGGTTCCATGGCTACACCTTC

D gene: .
V gene: TRBV7-8
J gene: TRBJ2-1
clone size: .
CDR3 protein: CASSLGGGYYNEQFF
CDR3 DNA: TGTGCCAGCAGCTTAGGCGGGGGCTACTACAATGAGCAGTTCTTC

D gene: TRBD1
V gene: TRBV5-1
J gene: TRBJ1-2
clone size: .
CDR3 protein: CASSSGQGVNYGYTF
CDR3 DNA: TGCGCCAGCAGCTCGGGACAGGGGGTAAACTATGGCTACACCTTC

D gene: TRBD1
V gene: TRBV5-1
J gene: TRBJ1-1
clone size: .
CDR3 protein: CASSSSGTALEAFF
CDR3 DNA: TGCGCCAGCAGCTCTTCGGGGACAGCGCTCGAAGCTTTCTTT

D gene: .
V gene: TRBV7-2
J gene: TRBJ1-2
clone size: .
CDR3 protein: CASSLFRGADYGYTF
CDR3 DNA: TGTGCCAGCAGCTTATTTAGGGGCGCGGACTATGGCTACACCTTC

D gene: .
V gene: TRBV4-1
J gene: TRBJ1-5
clone size: .
CDR3 protein: CASSHEGGYQPQHF
CDR3 DNA: TGCGCCAGCAGCCATGAAGGAGGGTATCAGCCCCAGCATTTT

D gene: .
V gene: TRBV25-1
J gene: TRBJ1-2
clone size: .
CDR3 protein: CASSTGNYGYTF
CDR3 DNA: TGTGCCAGCAGTACGGGGAACTATGGCTACACCTTC

D gene: TRBD1
V gene: TRBV29-1
J gene: TRBJ1-1
clone size: .
CDR3 protein: CSVRDRGRDTEAFF
CDR3 DNA: TGCAGCGTACGGGACAGGGGGCGCGACACTGAAGCTTTCTTT

D gene: .
V gene: TRBV11-2
J gene: TRBJ2-7
clone size: .
CDR3 protein: CASRPTGSYEQYF
CDR3 DNA: TGTGCCAGCAGGCCTACAGGCTCCTACGAGCAGTACTTC

D gene: TRBD2
V gene: TRBV9
J gene: TRBJ2-3
clone size: .
CDR3 protein: CASSYGLAGARGDTQYF
CDR3 DNA: TGTGCCAGCAGCTACGGACTAGCGGGGGCCCGGGGAGATACGCAGTATTTT

D gene: TRBD2
V gene: TRBV30
J gene: TRBJ2-5
clone size: .
CDR3 protein: CAWSVRGLAGGGETQYF
CDR3 DNA: TGTGCCTGGAGTGTACGAGGGCTAGCGGGGGGCGGGGAGACCCAGTACTTC

D gene: TRBD1
V gene: TRBV5-6
J gene: TRBJ1-2
clone size: .
CDR3 protein: CASSPWDRPNYGYTF
CDR3 DNA: TGTGCCAGCAGCCCATGGGACAGGCCCAACTATGGCTACACCTTC

D gene: .
V gene: TRBV11-3
J gene: TRBJ2-3
clone size: .
CDR3 protein: CASSFSMTDTQYF
CDR3 DNA: TGTGCCAGCAGCTTTAGCATGACAGATACGCAGTATTTT

D gene: .
V gene: TRBV5-8
J gene: TRBJ1-4
clone size: .
CDR3 protein: CASSFGTGARTNEKLFF
CDR3 DNA: TGTGCCAGCAGCTTCGGGACTGGGGCCAGAACTAATGAAAAACTGTTTTTT

D gene: .
V gene: TRBV6-5
J gene: TRBJ1-5
clone size: .
CDR3 protein: CASSRDIKNQPQHF
CDR3 DNA: TGTGCCAGCAGCCGGGACATAAAAAATCAGCCCCAGCATTTT

D gene: TRBD1
V gene: TRBV7-9
J gene: TRBJ1-1
clone size: .
CDR3 protein: CASSSKGQGPNTEAFF
CDR3 DNA: TGTGCCAGCAGCTCGAAGGGACAGGGACCGAACACTGAAGCTTTCTTT

D gene: TRBD1
V gene: TRBV30
J gene: TRBJ1-5
clone size: .
CDR3 protein: CAWSADRGQGQPQHF
CDR3 DNA: TGTGCCTGGAGTGCGGACAGGGGGCAGGGTCAGCCCCAGCATTTT

D gene: .
V gene: TRBV7-3
J gene: TRBJ2-2
clone size: few
CDR3 protein: CASSLEVGELFF
CDR3 DNA: TGTGCCAGCAGCTTAGAGGTCGGGGAGCTGTTTTTT

D gene: .
V gene: TRBV10-3
J gene: TRBJ1-1
clone size: .
CDR3 protein: CAISERGGRNTEAFF
CDR3 DNA: TGTGCCATCAGTGAGAGGGGGGGCAGGAACACTGAAGCTTTCTTT

D gene: TRBD1
V gene: TRBV30
J gene: TRBJ1-1
clone size: .
CDR3 protein: CAWGTGAATEAFF
CDR3 DNA: TGTGCCTGGGGGACAGGGGCGGCCACTGAAGCTTTCTTT

D gene: .
V gene: TRBV21-1
J gene: TRBJ1-3
clone size: .
CDR3 protein: CASSTGGGYSGNTIYF
CDR3 DNA: TGTGCCAGCAGCACGGGCGGAGGGTACTCTGGAAACACCATATATTTT

D gene: TRBD2
V gene: TRBV19
J gene: TRBJ2-5
clone size: once
CDR3 protein: CASSMTSGGSQETQYF
CDR3 DNA: TGTGCCAGTAGTATGACTAGCGGGGGATCACAAGAGACCCAGTACTTC

D gene: TRBD1
V gene: TRBV10-3
J gene: TRBJ1-4
clone size: .
CDR3 protein: CAISDPGQSSADEKLFF
CDR3 DNA: TGTGCCATCAGCGACCCGGGACAGTCCAGCGCGGATGAAAAACTGTTTTTT

D gene: .
V gene: TRBV6-1
J gene: TRBJ2-3
clone size: .
CDR3 protein: CASKGGTTDTQYF
CDR3 DNA: TGTGCCAGCAAGGGGGGGACCACAGATACGCAGTATTTT

D gene: TRBD1
V gene: TRBV6-1
J gene: TRBJ1-5
clone size: .
CDR3 protein: CASSGRDRVYSNQPQHF
CDR3 DNA: TGTGCCAGCAGTGGCCGGGACAGGGTTTATAGCAATCAGCCCCAGCATTTT

D gene: TRBD1
V gene: TRBV11-3
J gene: TRBJ1-3
clone size: .
CDR3 protein: CASSLYTGAGNTIYF
CDR3 DNA: TGTGCCAGCAGCTTATACACAGGGGCTGGAAACACCATATATTTT

D gene: TRBD1
V gene: TRBV7-9
J gene: TRBJ1-4
clone size: .
CDR3 protein: CASSLTGGGHEKLFF
CDR3 DNA: TGTGCCAGCAGCTTAACAGGGGGCGGACATGAAAAACTGTTTTTT

D gene: .
V gene: TRBV25-1
J gene: TRBJ1-5
clone size: .
CDR3 protein: CASAQGQGNQPQHF
CDR3 DNA: TGTGCCAGCGCTCAGGGTCAGGGCAATCAGCCCCAGCATTTT

D gene: .
V gene: TRBV5-1
J gene: TRBJ2-3
clone size: .
CDR3 protein: CASSLGSGTQYF
CDR3 DNA: TGCGCCAGCAGCTTGGGGTCGGGTACGCAGTATTTT

D gene: .
V gene: TRBV30
J gene: TRBJ2-1
clone size: .
CDR3 protein: CAWRETRGEQFF
CDR3 DNA: TGTGCCTGGAGAGAGACCCGGGGTGAGCAGTTCTTC

D gene: TRBD1
V gene: TRBV6-5
J gene: TRBJ1-2
clone size: .
CDR3 protein: CASSYSTGVDGYTF
CDR3 DNA: TGTGCCAGCAGTTACTCGACAGGGGTGGATGGCTACACCTTC

D gene: .
V gene: TRBV4-2
J gene: TRBJ1-1
clone size: .
CDR3 protein: CASSQVGGNTEAFF
CDR3 DNA: TGTGCCAGCAGCCAAGTGGGGGGGAACACTGAAGCTTTCTTT

D gene: .
V gene: TRBV9
J gene: TRBJ2-7
clone size: .
CDR3 protein: CASSVTAGQPAYEQYF
CDR3 DNA: TGTGCCAGCAGCGTCACCGCGGGGCAGCCGGCCTACGAGCAGTACTTC

D gene: .
V gene: TRBV4-3
J gene: TRBJ1-3
clone size: few
CDR3 protein: CASSQDWTGGNTIYF
CDR3 DNA: TGCGCCAGCAGCCAAGATTGGACGGGGGGAAACACCATATATTTT

D gene: .
V gene: TRBV5-8
J gene: TRBJ2-7
clone size: .
CDR3 protein: CASSLRGSNLGIEQYF
CDR3 DNA: TGTGCCAGCAGCTTGCGGGGGTCTAACTTGGGGATCGAGCAGTACTTC

D gene: .
V gene: TRBV11-3
J gene: TRBJ2-5
clone size: .
CDR3 protein: CASSRQRGETQYF
CDR3 DNA: TGTGCCAGCAGCAGGCAACGGGGAGAGACCCAGTACTTC

D gene: TRBD1
V gene: TRBV6-5
J gene: TRBJ2-7
clone size: .
CDR3 protein: CASRGDRGTYEQYF
CDR3 DNA: TGTGCCAGCAGAGGGGACAGGGGGACCTACGAGCAGTACTTC

D gene: .
V gene: TRBV7-9
J gene: TRBJ1-4
clone size: .
CDR3 protein: CASSLARGGEEKLFF
CDR3 DNA: TGTGCCAGCAGCTTAGCGCGGGGAGGGGAGGAAAAACTGTTTTTT

D gene: TRBD2
V gene: TRBV11-2
J gene: TRBJ2-7
clone size: .
CDR3 protein: CASSPLGAGIYEQYF
CDR3 DNA: TGTGCCAGCAGCCCCCTCGGAGCGGGGATCTACGAGCAGTACTTC

D gene: TRBD1
V gene: TRBV7-3
J gene: TRBJ2-5
clone size: .
CDR3 protein: CASSLTGRGRETQYF
CDR3 DNA: TGTGCCAGCAGCTTAACGGGCAGGGGGCGAGAGACCCAGTACTTC

D gene: TRBD2
V gene: TRBV7-9
J gene: TRBJ2-7
clone size: .
CDR3 protein: CASSPSSGLAGGGEQYF
CDR3 DNA: TGTGCCAGCAGCCCTAGCTCGGGCCTAGCGGGGGGTGGTGAGCAGTACTTC

D gene: .
V gene: TRBV6-1
J gene: TRBJ2-5
clone size: .
CDR3 protein: CASSVSIGTQGGETQYF
CDR3 DNA: TGTGCCAGCAGTGTCTCTATTGGGACTCAAGGGGGCGAGACCCAGTACTTC